One sample yielded the 21 T cell receptor beta chains listed below, sequenced in a study of shared clonotypes between healthy human individuals (dated by TCRdb to 2020 to 2021). The method was the immunoSEQ multiplex PCR assay. TCRdb mirrors the immuneACCESS table, restricted to in-frame sequences. Some clones are absent from its copies; in checked studies, under half trace to an unresolved V gene, and the reason for the others is unknown. The table for this sample lists more than 1,200,000 clones; 98% of them were counted only once. 0.3% to 0.45% of the sample rests with the top ten. The sequenced sample was naive CD4+ T cells sorted from blood. The cell subset or site label, as the study defines it: CD45RA+ positively selected. The receptor source for this set is a man younger than 45 in good health.

The chain has TRBV6-1 and TRBJ1-5; the match to TRBD1 covers 11 bases. There are 15 residues in the CDR3. V lost 7 bases, J lost 3 bases, and 5 bases stayed unmatched. CDR1 and CDR2 from the germline V gene are MNHNS and SASEGT. The CDR3 DNA reads TGTGCCAGCAATGGGGACAGGGGGTTCAATCAGCCCCAGCATTTT. This codes for CASNGDRGFNQPQHF.

This rearrangement joins TRBV21-1 to TRBJ1-3; no DNA check was done on the table's D call, TRBD1. TRBV21-1 is given as a pseudogene. There are 18 residues in the CDR3. This CDR3 is CASSKPTGGILAANTIYF. CDR3 in DNA: TGTGCCAGCAGCAAACCGACAGGGGGCATTTTGGCTGCAAACACCATATATTTT.

The chain links TRBV5-1 to TRBJ2-1, with 7 bases identical to TRBD2. The CDR3 consists of 11 residues. The junction had 3 bases not matched to a gene; V was cut back by 5 bases and J by 10 bases. Germline V CDR1 and CDR2: SGHRS, YFSETQ. CDR3 loop: CASRLAKEQFF. Here the CDR3 DNA reads TGCGCCAGCAGACTAGCGAAGGAGCAGTTCTTC.

The V and J genes are TRBV11-2 and TRBJ2-1; no firm D call. V lost 4 bases and J 7 bases, leaving 11 bases between the germline ends. This CDR3 has 13 residues. In germline, CDR1 is SGHAT, CDR2 FQNNGV. CDR3 amino acids: CASSSLLLNEQFF. CDR3 sequence (DNA): TGTGCCAGCAGCTCCCTTTTGCTTAATGAGCAGTTCTTC. The full variable domain, its missing parts supplied by reference TRBV11-2 and TRBJ2-1, is EAGVAQSPRYKIIEKRQSVAFWCNPISGHATLYWYQQILGQGPKLLIQFQNNGVVDDSQLPKDRFSAERLKGVDSTLKIQPAKLEDSAVYLCASSSLLLNEQFFGPGTRLTVL.

The V call is TRBV4-1, the J call TRBJ2-3; 10 bases align to TRBD2. The V gene end was trimmed by 2 bases and the J gene end by 4 bases; junction bases not matched to a gene: 3. This CDR3 region has 15 residues. Germline CDR1 reads MGHRA; CDR2 reads YSYEKL. The CDR3 loop is CASSQLAGAADTQYF. The CDR3 region has the DNA TGCGCCAGCAGCCAACTAGCGGGAGCGGCAGATACGCAGTATTTT.

V and J are TRBV30 and TRBJ2-7, with 8 nucleotides matching TRBD1. V trimming: 3 bases; J trimming: 7 bases; junction bases outside the gene matches: 8. Germline V CDR1 and CDR2: GTSNPN, SVGIG (reference sequence). CDR3 size: 13 residues. CDR3 sequence (DNA): TGTGCCTGGAGACCTAGGACAGGGAGGGAGCAGTACTTC. Protein sequence: CAWRPRTGREQYF. Looking up the rest from reference TRBV30 and TRBJ2-7 gives the full variable domain: SQTIHQWPATLVQPVGSPLSLECTVEGTSNPNLYWYRQAAGRGLQLLFYSVGIGQISSEVPQNLSASRPQDRQFILSSKKLLLSDSGFYLCAWRPRTGREQYFGPGTRLTVT.

The rearrangement joins TRBV4-3 to TRBJ2-2, with 11 bases aligning to TRBD2. This CDR3 has 18 amino acids. CDR1 and CDR2 from the germline V gene are LGHNA and YSLEER. J was trimmed by 4 bases and V by 3 bases; bases with no gene match: 10. CDR3 residues: CASSHSVAGGPVTGELFF. In DNA, the CDR3 is TGCGCCAGCAGCCATTCCGTAGCGGGAGGGCCGGTCACCGGGGAGCTGTTTTTT.

The V and J genes are TRBV5-5 and TRBJ2-7; D possibly uses TRBD1 or TRBD2 (6 bases each). This CDR3 comprises 13 residues. V was clipped by 0 bases and J by 11 bases, with 15 bases between them. Germline V CDR1 and CDR2: SGHKS, YYEKEE (reference sequence). CDR3 sequence (DNA): TGTGCCAGCAGCTTGGGACAGGTCCCGGGGGAGTACTTC. This encodes CASSLGQVPGEYF.

The chain recombines TRBV28 with TRBJ1-2; D not resolved. V gave up 10 bases and J gave up 6 bases, with 18 bases separating them. Germline lookup yields CDR1 MDHEN and CDR2 SYDVKM. The CDR3 spans 13 residues. This CDR3 reads CAIHDGLLDGYTF. In nucleotides, the CDR3 is TGTGCCATCCACGACGGGCTTCTTGATGGCTACACCTTC.

The rearrangement joins TRBV2 to TRBJ1-2; 9 bases agree with TRBD1. Germline CDR1 SNHLY, CDR2 FYNNEI. CDR3 size: 14 residues. Trimming at V came to 8 bases and at J to 6 bases, leaving 10 bases not matched to a gene. CDR3 sequence reads: CASHETGGGNGYTF. The CDR3 DNA is TGTGCCAGCCACGAGACAGGGGGTGGGAATGGCTACACCTTC. Full variable domain (missing parts from reference TRBV2 and TRBJ1-2): EPEVTQTPSHQVTQMGQEVILRCVPISNHLYFYWYRQILGQKVEFLVSFYNNEISEKSEIFDDQFSVERPDGSNFTLKIRSTKLEDSAMYFCASHETGGGNGYTFGSGTRLTVV.

This chain links TRBV9 with TRBJ2-1; a weak D match, TRBD2 (5 bases). CDR3 length: 15 amino acids. CDR1 and CDR2 from the germline V gene are SGDLS and YYNGEE. The V and J ends lost 4 bases and 4 bases respectively, with 15 bases between them. CDR3 amino acids: CASSPGMGSYNEQFF. In nucleotides, the CDR3 is TGTGCCAGCAGCCCCGGGATGGGGTCGTACAATGAGCAGTTCTTC.

V gene TRBV11-3 combines with J gene TRBJ1-2; no definite D call. This CDR3 has 17 residues. Per germline, CDR1 SGHNT and CDR2 YENEEA. The ends were cut back, 1 base at V and 4 bases at J, with 19 bases in the middle. CDR3 in amino acids: CASSLVGNKCQSYGYTF. CDR3 nucleotide sequence: TGTGCCAGCAGCTTAGTAGGGAACAAATGCCAGAGCTATGGCTACACCTTC.

The J gene is TRBJ1-1, the V gene TRBV9; 8 bases line up with TRBD1. The trim removed 1 base at V and 7 bases at J, leaving 9 bases unmatched. The CDR3 sequence is 15 residues long. CDR1 SGDLS and CDR2 YYNGEE come from the germline V gene. CDR3 sequence reads: CASSVKYQGADEAFF. The CDR3 nucleotides read TGTGCCAGCAGCGTAAAGTATCAGGGGGCGGATGAAGCTTTCTTT.

The chain is built from TRBV29-1 and TRBJ2-2, with D perhaps TRBD2 (7 bases). Germline values: CDR1 SQVTM, CDR2 ANQGSEA. V lost 6 bases, J lost 5 bases, and 16 bases lay in between. The CDR3 runs to 14 residues. Written as DNA, the CDR3 is TGCAGCGTCCCTAGGGGGGGACTGACCGGGGAGCTGTTTTTT. Translation: CSVPRGGLTGELFF.

The chain has TRBV29-1 and TRBJ2-5; perhaps TRBD1 as D (6 bases). V dropped 4 bases and J dropped 4 bases, with 16 bases sitting between them. The CDR3 has 14 residues. CDR1 SQVTM and CDR2 ANQGSEA come from the germline V gene. The CDR3 sequence is CSVAQWGPAETQYF. CDR3 in DNA: TGCAGCGTTGCTCAGTGGGGGCCGGCAGAGACCCAGTACTTC.

J is TRBJ2-7 and V is TRBV5-1, with 10 nucleotides matching TRBD2. Per germline, CDR1 SGHRS and CDR2 YFSETQ. With V trimmed by 2 bases and J by 3 bases, 11 bases remained unmatched. The CDR3 is 17 residues long. For the CDR3, the DNA is TGCGCCAGCAGCTTCCCCAAAAGCGGGAGGGGGGTCTACGAGCAGTACTTC. Protein: CASSFPKSGRGVYEQYF.

The V gene is TRBV9, the J gene TRBJ2-1, with TRBD1 identical over 9 bases. The junction had 7 bases not matched to a gene; V was cut back by 0 bases and J by 6 bases. Germline V CDR1 and CDR2: SGDLS, YYNGEE. The CDR3 covers 16 residues. The chain's CDR3 is CASSVEKTGGLNEQFF. DNA for the CDR3: TGTGCCAGCAGCGTAGAGAAGACAGGGGGGCTCAATGAGCAGTTCTTC.

V usage is TRBV5-5 and J usage is TRBJ2-6; D gene unclear. Germline V gene lookup returns CDR1 SGHKS and CDR2 YYEKEE (reference sequence). The CDR3 totals 15 residues. Trimming cost V 3 bases and J 0 bases, with 7 bases left between them. The CDR3 region is CASSSTVSGANVLTF. The DNA for the CDR3 is TGTGCCAGCAGCTCTACAGTCTCTGGGGCCAACGTCCTGACTTTC.

This clone has only one observation. This chain uses TRBV25-1 with TRBJ1-1, with no clear D. There are 12 residues in the CDR3. The ends were cut back, 3 bases at V and 5 bases at J, with 7 bases in the middle. Per germline, CDR1 MGHDK and CDR2 SYGVNS. The CDR3 coding sequence is TGTGCCAGCAGTGATGACGGAACTGAAGCTTTCTTT. This sequence encodes CASSDDGTEAFF.

This clone was seen only once. The rearrangement uses TRBV19 and TRBJ1-4, with D possibly TRBD1 on 5 matching bases. Germline V CDR1 and CDR2: LNHDA, SQIVND (reference sequence). The V gene lost 6 bases and the J gene lost 2 bases, with 10 bases spanning the gap. The length of the CDR3 is 14 residues. The CDR3 region is CASRTVGTNEKLFF. DNA for the CDR3: TGTGCCAGTAGGACAGTGGGGACTAATGAAAAACTGTTTTTT.

The chain has TRBV13 and TRBJ2-3; tentative D call: TRBD2 (5 bases). The ends were cut back, 1 base at V and 2 bases at J, with 10 bases in the middle. Per the germline V gene, CDR1 is PRHDT and CDR2 is FYEKMQ (reference sequence). This CDR3 has 15 amino acids. The CDR3 loop reads CASSLDREITDTQYF. The CDR3 DNA follows: TGTGCCAGCAGCTTAGATAGGGAGATCACAGATACGCAGTATTTT.